A single TCR beta chain is shown here with its context. This clonotype is assessed as medium-sized (0.01 to 0.1%). What this receptor recognizes is not known. No clone much larger than this one lies a single base away; base qualities are absent. The entry originates in a study of Graves' ophthalmopathy and Graves' hyperthyroidism (dated by TCRdb to between 2017 and 2018). Background for the entire study: Peripheral blood was collected at initial diagnosis, before any treatment. For independent validation, a separate cohort was made up of 18 hyperthyroidism patients plus 17 patients who later progressed from hyperthyroidism to ophthalmopathy. To explore V-J signatures distinguishing ophthalmopathy from hyperthyroidism, a discovery set of about 99 patients (around 42 ophthalmopathy, 55 to 60 stable hyperthyroidism) was enrolled. Following sample collection, hyperthyroidism patients were given methimazole at a starting dose of 30 mg daily, and ophthalmopathy patients were given high-dose intravenous methylprednisolone. In total, some 130 blood samples were TCR-sequenced: under 45 ophthalmopathy, some 80 hyperthyroidism and about 17 hyperthyroidism-to-ophthalmopathy patients. In a handful of hyperthyroidism patients, the T-cell repertoire of thyroid tissue was compared with the T-cell repertoire of blood. The study used signatures of the TCR beta repertoire to tell Graves' ophthalmopathy apart from Graves' hyperthyroidism and to predict which patients would progress to ophthalmopathy.

For repertoire sequencing, the TCR beta CDR3 regions were amplified from RNA transcripts. A first-round RT-PCR used HTBI primers with the Qiagen OneStep RT-PCR kit, followed by a second-round multiplex PCR, size selection and purification. Libraries were sequenced on an Illumina HiSeq2000 using paired-end 100 bp reads. Regarding the original processing steps: SOAPnuke was used for read processing, and reads with adapters, uncalled bases, a mean Phred below 15, or no exact constant-primer or identifier match were discarded. COPE v1.2.5 was used to merge high-quality paired reads. Each unique nucleotide sequence was defined as a clonotype, and clonotypes were aligned to IMGT TRB V, D and J references with MiTCR v1.1. Only V-J combinations with frequency above 0.0001 were analysed, covering 99% to 99.2% of repertoires. A TCR clonal expansion and chaos score per V-J combination was defined as the ratio of F50 clonal expansion to chaos observed in the TCRdist matrix. Welch's t-statistics and random forest were used to narrow the features down to more than 10 V-J combinations, which were then fed into a naive Bayes classifier. The Morisita-Horn index was used to measure how similar the thyroid and blood repertoires were. TCRdb reran the public reads through fastp at Q25 and MiXCR, keeping productive beta chains. Rows merge per CDR3 protein into single entries with the most common DNA and genes. TCRdb assigned the V and J calls; the authors' analysis was not used. For this sample there are tens of thousands of distinct CDR3 sequences; less than 65% appear just once. Roughly 5% of the sample comes from the top ten.

The ophthalmopathy patients had moderately to severely active disease, with a Clinical Activity Score of 3 or higher, a NOSPECS grade of 4 or higher, and a disease duration of less than 3 months. Anyone with other autoimmune diseases, uncontrolled infections, pregnancy or lactation was excluded from the study. Diagnosis was based on clinical symptoms, serum thyroxine, TRAb, thyroid ultrasound and orbital computed tomography. PBMCs were isolated from 7.5 to 10 ml of fresh peripheral blood by Ficoll-Paque density gradient centrifugation. Total RNA was extracted using Trizol reagent, and RNA quality was checked on an Agilent 2100 Bioanalyzer. Results the study describes overall, beyond this receptor: Among expanded thyroid clonotypes with frequency above 0.001, most also showed up in blood, which suggests that blood repertoires may reflect the thyroid immune response. Sample size was not predetermined statistically, and investigators were not blinded to group allocation. The 13-signature model separated ophthalmopathy from stable hyperthyroidism with approximately 85% sensitivity and approximately 83% specificity in cross-validation, and 80%/75% in the test set. In validation, the model predicted ophthalmopathy progression with about 64% sensitivity and roughly 78% specificity; about a dozen predicted patients were CT-confirmed with GO in a median of around 6.5 months.

The sequencing input was peripheral blood. The source of this sequence is an adult woman with Graves' ophthalmopathy.

The CDR3 has the sequence CASSYSGISTDTQYF. Here is the DNA: TGTGCCAGCAGCTATAGCGGGATTAGCACAGATACGCAGTATTTT. The chain is encoded by TRBV9 joined to TRBJ2-3; 8 middle bases align to TRBD2. Germline trimming amounts to 4 bases on V and 0 bases on J, with 4 as the count of junction bases outside the gene matches. Per the germline V gene, SGDLS is the CDR1 and YYNGEE is the CDR2. From the cysteine up to the phenylalanine, the CDR3 has a length of 15 residues. Only the CDR3 DNA stays, 45 bases, in frame from base 1.